Listed below are T cell receptor beta chains from one sample, sequenced in a study of cytomegalovirus exposure and HLA in healthy donors. Only in-frame clones appear in the TCRdb table, and some are missing; sequencing was by immunoSEQ multiplex PCR. The repertoire holds roughly 80,000 clones, with approximately 94% as singletons. The sample taken for sequencing was PBMCs. These receptors were collected from a woman younger than 30 in good health and CMV-seropositive. The CDR3 runs from the conserved cysteine through the conserved F or W. Fields, in order: V gene, CDR3 length, clone size, J gene, D gene, CDR3 DNA, CDR3 protein. The D gene is left open where the match is weak. Clone size, where shown, is once, few, many, or a class for clones that have expanded.

v_call: TRBV5-1; cdr3_length: 16; clone_size: once; j_call: TRBJ2-5; d_call: -; cdr3_nt: TGCGCCAGCAGCTTGAACGAGCGGACAGAGAGGGAGACCCAGTACTTC; cdr3_aa: CASSLNERTERETQYF
v_call: TRBV5-1; cdr3_length: 16; clone_size: -; j_call: TRBJ2-3; d_call: TRBD1; cdr3_nt: TGCGCCAGCAGCTTTGAGGGACAGGGGGTTGGAGATACGCAGTATTTT; cdr3_aa: CASSFEGQGVGDTQYF
v_call: TRBV11-1; cdr3_length: 13; clone_size: once; j_call: TRBJ2-7; d_call: -; cdr3_nt: TGTGCCAGCAGCCTTGCACTTTCCTACGAGCAGTACTTC; cdr3_aa: CASSLALSYEQYF
v_call: TRBV5-1; cdr3_length: 14; clone_size: -; j_call: TRBJ2-1; d_call: TRBD1; cdr3_nt: TGCGCCAGCAGCTCCGGGACAGGCTACAATGAGCAGTTCTTC; cdr3_aa: CASSSGTGYNEQFF
v_call: TRBV5-4; cdr3_length: 17; clone_size: -; j_call: TRBJ2-3; d_call: TRBD2; cdr3_nt: TGTGCCAGCAGCCTCTGGACTAGCGGGAGTCTCGCAGATACGCAGTATTTT; cdr3_aa: CASSLWTSGSLADTQYF
v_call: TRBV7-2; cdr3_length: 13; clone_size: -; j_call: TRBJ1-1; d_call: -; cdr3_nt: TGTGCCAGCAGCTTAAAGGCCAGGGGAAAAACTTTCTTT; cdr3_aa: CASSLKARGKTFF
v_call: TRBV4-2; cdr3_length: 16; clone_size: -; j_call: TRBJ1-1; d_call: -; cdr3_nt: TGTGCCAGCAGCCCGATGGGGAACAGGCGGAAGACTGAAGCTTTCTTT; cdr3_aa: CASSPMGNRRKTEAFF
v_call: TRBV7-9; cdr3_length: 14; clone_size: -; j_call: TRBJ1-1; d_call: -; cdr3_nt: TGTGCCAGCAGCCGCCGGGAATCTAGCACTGAAGCTTTCTTT; cdr3_aa: CASSRRESSTEAFF
v_call: TRBV7-8; cdr3_length: 16; clone_size: -; j_call: TRBJ2-2; d_call: -; cdr3_nt: TGTGCCAGCAGCTTAGTTAGCGGAGCTAACACCGGGGAGCTGTTTTTT; cdr3_aa: CASSLVSGANTGELFF
v_call: TRBV9; cdr3_length: 16; clone_size: -; j_call: TRBJ1-6; d_call: -; cdr3_nt: TGTGCCAGCAGCGTAGGAGGGAGCTCCTATAATTCACCCCTCCACTTT; cdr3_aa: CASSVGGSSYNSPLHF
v_call: TRBV6-1; cdr3_length: 15; clone_size: -; j_call: TRBJ2-1; d_call: -; cdr3_nt: TGTGCCAGCAGTGATAGGACAGCGCTAGACAATGAGCAGTTCTTC; cdr3_aa: CASSDRTALDNEQFF
v_call: TRBV28; cdr3_length: 18; clone_size: -; j_call: TRBJ2-2; d_call: TRBD2; cdr3_nt: TGTGCCAGCAGTTTCCGGGGACTAGCGGAAGCGAACACCGGGGAGCTGTTTTTT; cdr3_aa: CASSFRGLAEANTGELFF
v_call: TRBV4-2; cdr3_length: 17; clone_size: -; j_call: TRBJ2-1; d_call: TRBD2; cdr3_nt: TGTGCCAGCAGCCAAGATCATGACGGGGGGATCGTATATGAGCAGTTCTTC; cdr3_aa: CASSQDHDGGIVYEQFF
v_call: TRBV15; cdr3_length: 16; clone_size: once; j_call: TRBJ1-3; d_call: -; cdr3_nt: TGTGCCACCAGCAGAGATCACCCAGGGGCCGGAAACACCATATATTTT; cdr3_aa: CATSRDHPGAGNTIYF
v_call: TRBV19; cdr3_length: 13; clone_size: once; j_call: TRBJ2-5; d_call: -; cdr3_nt: TGTGCCAGTAGTACGGGAAGAACAGAGACCCAGTACTTC; cdr3_aa: CASSTGRTETQYF
v_call: TRBV28; cdr3_length: 15; clone_size: once; j_call: TRBJ2-6; d_call: -; cdr3_nt: TGTGCCAGCAGTTTGTCCGGGTCTGGGGCCAACGTCCTGACTTTC; cdr3_aa: CASSLSGSGANVLTF
v_call: TRBV7-2; cdr3_length: 17; clone_size: -; j_call: TRBJ2-3; d_call: TRBD2; cdr3_nt: TGTGCCAGCAGCTTAGGGGGCCCGGGAGCGGGGAAAGATACGCAGTATTTT; cdr3_aa: CASSLGGPGAGKDTQYF
v_call: TRBV30; cdr3_length: 15; clone_size: -; j_call: TRBJ1-5; d_call: -; cdr3_nt: TGTGCCTGGAGTTCCCTCAGGGAAATCAATTCGCCCCAGCATTTT; cdr3_aa: CAWSSLREINSPQHF
v_call: TRBV7-2; cdr3_length: 13; clone_size: once; j_call: TRBJ1-1; d_call: -; cdr3_nt: TGTGCCAGCAGCTTAGAGAGGGGGACTGAAGCTTTCTTT; cdr3_aa: CASSLERGTEAFF
v_call: TRBV15; cdr3_length: 13; clone_size: -; j_call: TRBJ2-1; d_call: -; cdr3_nt: TGTGCCACCAGCAGAGATGGCGAAGACAGGCGGTTCTTC; cdr3_aa: CATSRDGEDRRFF
v_call: TRBV11-2; cdr3_length: 15; clone_size: once; j_call: TRBJ2-3; d_call: -; cdr3_nt: TGTGCCAGCAGCTTAAACGCGGACTTCACAGATACGCAGTATTTT; cdr3_aa: CASSLNADFTDTQYF
v_call: TRBV7-2; cdr3_length: 18; clone_size: -; j_call: TRBJ2-7; d_call: TRBD2; cdr3_nt: TGTGCCAGCAGCTTGGGGACTAGCGGGAGGGCCTCCTCCTACGAGCAGTACTTC; cdr3_aa: CASSLGTSGRASSYEQYF
v_call: TRBV28; cdr3_length: 14; clone_size: -; j_call: TRBJ1-1; d_call: TRBD1; cdr3_nt: TGTGCCAGCAGTGCCTCAGGGGGCCACACTGAAGCTTTCTTT; cdr3_aa: CASSASGGHTEAFF
v_call: TRBV30; cdr3_length: 15; clone_size: -; j_call: TRBJ1-6; d_call: -; cdr3_nt: TGTGCCTGGAATCCCTCTGCAGGGTCAAATTCACCCCTCCACTTT; cdr3_aa: CAWNPSAGSNSPLHF
v_call: TRBV5-6; cdr3_length: 14; clone_size: once; j_call: TRBJ2-5; d_call: -; cdr3_nt: TGTGCCAGCAGCCAAGCGAAAGCGCGGGGAACCCAGTACTTC; cdr3_aa: CASSQAKARGTQYF
v_call: TRBV5-5; cdr3_length: 16; clone_size: -; j_call: TRBJ1-2; d_call: TRBD1; cdr3_nt: TGTGCCAGCAGCTTGGCTGGGACAGGATCTAACTATGGCTACACCTTC; cdr3_aa: CASSLAGTGSNYGYTF
v_call: TRBV28; cdr3_length: 15; clone_size: -; j_call: TRBJ1-2; d_call: TRBD1; cdr3_nt: TGTGCCAGCAGTTTCACCAGACAGGGTTCGGGTGGCTACACCTTC; cdr3_aa: CASSFTRQGSGGYTF
v_call: TRBV13; cdr3_length: 15; clone_size: -; j_call: TRBJ2-1; d_call: TRBD2; cdr3_nt: TGTGCCAGCAGCACTAGCGGGGGGAAATACAATGAGCAGTTCTTC; cdr3_aa: CASSTSGGKYNEQFF
v_call: TRBV28; cdr3_length: 14; clone_size: few; j_call: TRBJ1-2; d_call: -; cdr3_nt: TGTGCCAGCAGGCCCGCCGGGGTTAACTATGGCTACACCTTC; cdr3_aa: CASRPAGVNYGYTF
v_call: TRBV2; cdr3_length: 14; clone_size: -; j_call: TRBJ2-3; d_call: -; cdr3_nt: TGTGCCAGCAGTCAGCAGACTAGCACAGATACGCAGTATTTT; cdr3_aa: CASSQQTSTDTQYF
v_call: TRBV6-1; cdr3_length: 14; clone_size: -; j_call: TRBJ2-2; d_call: -; cdr3_nt: TGTGCCAGCAGTGAAGCTAGGGGAACCGGGGAGCTGTTTTTT; cdr3_aa: CASSEARGTGELFF
v_call: TRBV10-3; cdr3_length: 14; clone_size: once; j_call: TRBJ2-1; d_call: TRBD2; cdr3_nt: TGTGCCATCAGTGGGACTAGGAGGGACAATGAGCAGTTCTTC; cdr3_aa: CAISGTRRDNEQFF
v_call: TRBV7-9; cdr3_length: 12; clone_size: -; j_call: TRBJ2-7; d_call: TRBD1; cdr3_nt: TGTGCCAGCAGCCGACAGGGCAACGAGCAGTACTTC; cdr3_aa: CASSRQGNEQYF
v_call: TRBV4-1; cdr3_length: 15; clone_size: -; j_call: TRBJ2-7; d_call: -; cdr3_nt: TGCGCCAGCAGGAGACAGGTCCTGAGCTCCTACGAGCAGTACTTC; cdr3_aa: CASRRQVLSSYEQYF
v_call: TRBV29-1; cdr3_length: 13; clone_size: -; j_call: TRBJ2-7; d_call: -; cdr3_nt: TGCAGCGTTGAAGACCCCACCGAGGGAAAGCAGTACTTC; cdr3_aa: CSVEDPTEGKQYF
v_call: TRBV9; cdr3_length: 14; clone_size: -; j_call: TRBJ1-1; d_call: -; cdr3_nt: TGTGCCAGCAGCGTAGCTAATAGGGGGACTGAAGCTTTCTTT; cdr3_aa: CASSVANRGTEAFF
v_call: TRBV2; cdr3_length: 15; clone_size: -; j_call: TRBJ2-6; d_call: TRBD1; cdr3_nt: TGTGCCAGCAGTACAGGGGTCTCTGGGGCCAACGTCCTGACTTTC; cdr3_aa: CASSTGVSGANVLTF
v_call: TRBV28; cdr3_length: 13; clone_size: -; j_call: TRBJ1-1; d_call: -; cdr3_nt: TGTGCCAGCACCTCGGCGGGGGGGACTGAAGCTTTCTTT; cdr3_aa: CASTSAGGTEAFF
v_call: TRBV14; cdr3_length: 16; clone_size: once; j_call: TRBJ2-5; d_call: -; cdr3_nt: TGTGCCAGCAGCCTTATTCGGACTACGACAAGAGGAGCCCAGTACTTC; cdr3_aa: CASSLIRTTTRGAQYF
v_call: TRBV28; cdr3_length: 16; clone_size: -; j_call: TRBJ2-1; d_call: TRBD2; cdr3_nt: TGTGCCAGCAAGCTAGCGGGGGCGGGGTCCTACAATGAGCAGTTCTTC; cdr3_aa: CASKLAGAGSYNEQFF
v_call: TRBV28; cdr3_length: 16; clone_size: -; j_call: TRBJ2-2; d_call: TRBD2; cdr3_nt: TGTGCCAGCAAAAAAAGTAAACTAGCGGCCACCGGGGAGCTGTTTTTT; cdr3_aa: CASKKSKLAATGELFF
v_call: TRBV11-2; cdr3_length: 12; clone_size: -; j_call: TRBJ1-2; d_call: -; cdr3_nt: TGTGCCAGCAGCTTATCGGGGGGCGGCTACACCTTC; cdr3_aa: CASSLSGGGYTF
v_call: TRBV28; cdr3_length: 15; clone_size: -; j_call: TRBJ1-6; d_call: -; cdr3_nt: TGTGCCACGTCCCCTCGGGACAACCTAAACTCACCCCTCCACTTT; cdr3_aa: CATSPRDNLNSPLHF
v_call: TRBV5-4; cdr3_length: 13; clone_size: -; j_call: TRBJ2-1; d_call: -; cdr3_nt: TGTGCCAGCAGCGTCTCTGAGGGTAATGAGCAGTTCTTC; cdr3_aa: CASSVSEGNEQFF
v_call: TRBV18; cdr3_length: 16; clone_size: -; j_call: TRBJ2-1; d_call: TRBD2; cdr3_nt: TGTGCCAGCTCACCCTTTGGACTAGCGGGGGAGAATGAGCAGTTCTTC; cdr3_aa: CASSPFGLAGENEQFF
v_call: TRBV6-5; cdr3_length: 14; clone_size: -; j_call: TRBJ2-2; d_call: -; cdr3_nt: TGTGCCAGCCTTCGGGACACTTCCACCGGGGAGCTGTTTTTT; cdr3_aa: CASLRDTSTGELFF
v_call: TRBV19; cdr3_length: 13; clone_size: once; j_call: TRBJ1-1; d_call: -; cdr3_nt: TGTGCCAGTAGTTGGCAGGCCAACACTGAAGCTTTCTTT; cdr3_aa: CASSWQANTEAFF
v_call: TRBV4-3; cdr3_length: 16; clone_size: -; j_call: TRBJ1-5; d_call: TRBD1; cdr3_nt: TGCGCCAGCAGCCAAGAGGGGACAGGGGACAATCAGCCCCAGCATTTT; cdr3_aa: CASSQEGTGDNQPQHF
v_call: TRBV10-3; cdr3_length: 12; clone_size: -; j_call: TRBJ2-1; d_call: -; cdr3_nt: TGTGCCATCAATCCGAGAGACAATGAGCAGTTCTTC; cdr3_aa: CAINPRDNEQFF
v_call: TRBV25-1; cdr3_length: 15; clone_size: -; j_call: TRBJ2-5; d_call: TRBD1; cdr3_nt: TGTGCCAGCAGTGACGAGGGACAGAGCCAAGAGACCCAGTACTTC; cdr3_aa: CASSDEGQSQETQYF
v_call: TRBV19; cdr3_length: 15; clone_size: -; j_call: TRBJ1-1; d_call: -; cdr3_nt: TGTGCCAGTAGTATAGTTCGGACACCGAACACTGAAGCTTTCTTT; cdr3_aa: CASSIVRTPNTEAFF